Each of the 31 T cell receptor beta chains below was sequenced from the same sample in a study of blood T cell repertoires in COVID-19 (dated by TCRdb to 2018 to 2021). The library was built by means of the immunoSEQ multiplex PCR assay. The table comes from immuneACCESS by way of TCRdb, which keeps in-frame sequences with V and J called. Part of the clones is missing from these tables; in studies checked, under half for an unresolved V gene and the rest for unknown reasons. Present in this sample are roughly 140,000 clones, approximately 86% of which were seen just once. Under 6% of the sample lies in the top ten. What was sequenced was peripheral blood. These receptor sequences come from a human donor in a cohort sampled during active COVID-19.

The rearrangement links TRBV27 to TRBJ1-3; TRBD1 is a possible D gene (5 bases). This CDR3 contains 12 residues. CDR1 is MNHEY, CDR2 SMNVEV, per germline (reference sequence). The V and J ends lost 7 bases and 1 base respectively, with 5 bases between them. The CDR3 DNA reads TGTGCCAGCAAGGGGTCTGGAAACACCATATATTTT. It encodes CASKGSGNTIYF.

The rearrangement joins TRBV24-1 to TRBJ2-3; 13 bases map to TRBD2. Germline V CDR1 and CDR2: KGHDR, SFDVKD. The J segment lost 5 bases and the V segment lost 5 bases, leaving 6 bases of the junction unmatched. The CDR3 spans 16 residues. CDR3: CATSVGTSGDRDTQYF. CDR3 nucleotides: TGTGCCACCAGTGTCGGGACTAGCGGGGACAGAGATACGCAGTATTTT.

The chain combines TRBV12-3 or TRBV12-4 with TRBJ2-1; D unresolved. The CDR3 consists of 11 residues. Trimming pared 8 bases from V and 7 bases from J, leaving 9 bases between. The CDR3 loop is CASLYLNEQFF. The CDR3 region has the DNA TGTGCCAGCCTATATCTTAATGAGCAGTTCTTC.

The CDR3 DNA sequence: TGCAGCGTTGGCAGGTATTTGCGGGAGGGCTACGAGCAGTACTTC. This sequence encodes CSVGRYLREGYEQYF. J is TRBJ2-7 and V is TRBV29-1; 9 nucleotides line up with TRBD2. The CDR3 covers 15 residues. Germline loops: CDR1 SQVTM, CDR2 ANQGSEA. Trimming took 4 bases from V and 3 from J; bases not matched to a gene: 10.

The rearrangement links TRBV2 to TRBJ2-2; 11 bases agree with TRBD2. CDR1 and CDR2 from the germline V gene are SNHLY and FYNNEI. The V gene end was trimmed by 4 bases and the J gene end by 5 bases; junction bases not matched to a gene: 3. The CDR3 is made up of 15 amino acids. The CDR3 sequence is CASSALAGGTGELFF. In DNA form, the CDR3 reads TGTGCCAGCAGTGCCCTAGCGGGAGGTACCGGGGAGCTGTTTTTT.

The J gene is TRBJ1-2, the V gene TRBV19, with 9 bases fitting TRBD1. Germline CDR1 is LNHDA and CDR2 is SQIVND (reference sequence). V lost 7 bases to trimming and J lost 4 bases; unmatched junction nucleotides: 7. CDR3 length: 14 amino acids. CDR3 loop: CASNYRGHGYGYTF. CDR3 in DNA: TGTGCCAGTAACTACAGGGGGCACGGCTATGGCTACACCTTC.

The V gene is TRBV5-4, the J gene TRBJ2-7; TRBD2 matches 8 bases. Losses at the gene ends were 10 bases for V and 2 bases for J; bases not matched to a gene: 14. CDR3 size: 15 residues. Per germline, CDR1 SGHNT and CDR2 YYREEE (reference sequence). DNA of the CDR3: TGTGCCGTCCTTCGAGCCAGCGGGGGTACCTACGAGCAGTACTTC. It encodes CAVLRASGGTYEQYF.

The J gene is TRBJ1-2, the V gene TRBV5-1; D call uncertain. V was trimmed by 0 bases and J by 2 bases, leaving 8 bases between them. Per the germline V gene, CDR1 is SGHRS and CDR2 is YFSETQ. The CDR3 has 14 residues. The CDR3 DNA follows: TGCGCCAGCAGCTTGGGCGACAAAAACTATGGCTACACCTTC. It translates to CASSLGDKNYGYTF.

J is TRBJ2-4 and V is TRBV7-8, with a weak D call TRBD2 (5 bases). The CDR3 spans 12 residues. Germline CDR1 is SGHVS and CDR2 is FQNEAQ. Trimming shortened V by 4 bases and J by 6 bases, and 7 bases separated the two germline ends. CDR3 residues: CASSSGINIQYF. In nucleotides, the CDR3 is TGTGCCAGCAGCTCCGGGATAAACATTCAGTACTTC.

This clone was recorded once. V usage is TRBV9 and J usage is TRBJ2-1, with D possibly being TRBD2 (5 bases). Germline-derived CDR1 and CDR2 are SGDLS and YYNGEE. V was clipped by 3 bases and J by 2 bases, with 6 bases between them. This CDR3 contains 13 residues. The CDR3 DNA sequence: TGTGCCAGCAGCGCCGGGACCTACAATGAGCAGTTCTTC. Protein sequence: CASSAGTYNEQFF. Drawing the rest from reference TRBV9 and TRBJ2-1, the complete variable domain is DSGVTQTPKHLITATGQRVTLRCSPRSGDLSVYWYQQSLDQGLQFLIQYYNGEERAKGNILERFSAQQFPDLHSELNLSSLELGDSALYFCASSAGTYNEQFFGPGTRLTVL.

V and J are TRBV7-9 and TRBJ1-1, with no clear D. Germline CDR1 SEHNR, CDR2 FQNEAQ (reference sequence). The V end lost 2 bases, the J end lost 1 base, and 5 bases lay between the germline ends. The CDR3 has 13 amino acids. CDR3 loop: CASSLSRNTEAFF. The CDR3 nucleotides are TGTGCCAGCAGCTTAAGCCGGAACACTGAAGCTTTCTTT.

The chain has TRBV27 and TRBJ1-2, with a tentative D call TRBD1 (6 bases). V was clipped by 5 bases and J by 6 bases, with 13 bases between them. Germline V lookup: CDR1 MNHEY, CDR2 SMNVEV (reference sequence). The length of the CDR3 is 13 residues. The CDR3 is CASSPQGLHGYTF. The CDR3 DNA follows: TGTGCCAGCAGTCCACAGGGTTTGCATGGCTACACCTTC.

The rearrangement joins TRBV29-1 to TRBJ2-7; possible D gene TRBD1, 6 bases. V lost 0 bases, J lost 2 bases, and 23 bases lay in between. The CDR3 consists of 18 residues. The germline V gene encodes CDR1 SQVTM and CDR2 ANQGSEA. In nucleotides, the CDR3 is TGCAGCGTTGAAGATTGGGACCGGACAGACCCCGGGGCCTACGAGCAGTACTTC. Translation: CSVEDWDRTDPGAYEQYF.

The count of this clone is one. This chain uses TRBV5-8 with TRBJ1-6; a weak D match, TRBD1 (5 bases). The CDR3 spans 14 residues. Trimming took 1 base from V and 6 from J, leaving 8 bases between them. From germline, CDR1 is SGHTS and CDR2 YDEGEE. Here the CDR3 DNA reads TGTGCCAGCAGCTTGCAGGGAAGTAATTCACCCCTCCACTTT. Amino acids: CASSLQGSNSPLHF.

The chain recombines TRBV6-5 with TRBJ2-7, with 12 positions matching TRBD1. The CDR3 sequence is 15 residues long. CDR1 is MNHEY, CDR2 SVGAGI, per germline. After removal of 6 bases from V and 4 bases from J, the junction contained 7 bases not matched to a gene. The CDR3: CASRNRDRGRYEQYF. The CDR3 bases are TGTGCCAGCAGAAACCGGGACAGGGGGCGATACGAGCAGTACTTC.

The rearrangement joins TRBV11-2 to TRBJ1-2; TRBD1 agrees at 11 bases. The length of the CDR3 is 15 residues. V lost 3 bases and J lost 6; bases outside the gene matches: 6. Germline CDR1 reads SGHAT; CDR2 reads FQNNGV. The CDR3 DNA is TGTGCCAGCAGCTTTGTAACGGGACAGGGGGATGGCTACACCTTC. The encoded protein is CASSFVTGQGDGYTF.

J is TRBJ2-7 and V is TRBV19, with 8 bases lining up with TRBD2. After removal of 5 bases from V and 7 bases from J, the junction contained 7 bases not matched to a gene. The CDR3 is 13 amino acids. The germline gives CDR1 LNHDA, CDR2 SQIVND (reference sequence). In DNA, the CDR3 is TGTGCCAGTAGTCTAGCGGGCCGGGGAGAGCAGTACTTC. Its protein product is CASSLAGRGEQYF.

This clone was counted a single time. This rearrangement joins TRBV10-1 to TRBJ1-5; 8 bases agree with TRBD1. CDR3 size: 22 residues. Trimming cost V 7 bases and J 2 bases; bases outside gene matches: 28. Germline V gene lookup returns CDR1 WNHNN and CDR2 SYGVQD (reference sequence). The CDR3 spells CASTHYRGAQDSPIHGNQPQHF. The CDR3 region has the DNA TGCGCCAGCACACATTACAGGGGGGCACAAGACAGTCCCATCCATGGCAATCAGCCCCAGCATTTT.

The rearrangement joins TRBV27 to TRBJ2-1; TRBD1 might be the D (5 bases). The V end was cut by 1 base, the J end by 4 bases, with 8 bases between. The CDR3 is made up of 14 amino acids. The germline V gene encodes CDR1 MNHEY and CDR2 SMNVEV (reference sequence). The CDR3 reads CASSLYQGYNEQFF. The CDR3 DNA reads as TGTGCCAGCAGTTTATATCAGGGTTACAATGAGCAGTTCTTC.

The J gene is TRBJ2-7, the V gene TRBV9; 7 nucleotides agree with TRBD1. The trim removed 1 base at V and 0 bases at J, leaving 4 bases unmatched. Looked up from germline, CDR1 is SGDLS and CDR2 is YYNGEE. The CDR3 runs to 15 residues. The CDR3 DNA follows: TGTGCCAGCAGCGTAATGGGGGACAGCTCCTACGAGCAGTACTTC. This sequence encodes CASSVMGDSSYEQYF.

In this sample, this clone turned up a few times. V usage is TRBV4-1 and J usage is TRBJ2-5; TRBD2 is a possible D gene (6 bases). The V gene lost 0 bases and the J gene lost 5 bases, with 10 bases spanning the gap. Germline V CDR1 and CDR2: MGHRA, YSYEKL. The CDR3 sequence is 14 residues long. The CDR3 here is CASSQDGGKETQYF. In DNA, the CDR3 is TGCGCCAGCAGCCAAGATGGGGGGAAGGAGACCCAGTACTTC.

The V gene is TRBV6-1, the J gene TRBJ2-3, with TRBD2 matching 8 bases. After removal of 1 base from V and 10 bases from J, the junction contained 7 bases not matched to a gene. The CDR3 is 14 amino acids. Germline values: CDR1 MNHNS, CDR2 SASEGT. CDR3 loop: CASSEVTSVWAQYF. The CDR3 DNA follows: TGTGCCAGCAGTGAAGTGACTAGCGTGTGGGCGCAGTATTTT.

This clone was picked up one time. The chain employs TRBV7-6 and TRBJ1-3; D call uncertain. Germline CDR1 reads SGHVS; CDR2 reads FNYEAQ. V was trimmed by 5 bases and J by 0 bases, leaving 8 bases between them. The CDR3 covers 14 residues. CDR3 nucleotides: TGTGCCAGCAGCCCGGGAAACTCTGGAAACACCATATATTTT. It yields the protein CASSPGNSGNTIYF.

The CDR3 nucleotides are TGCGCCAGCAGCAGTAGCGGGGGGGCCAATGAGCAGTTCTTC. Translating it yields CASSSSGGANEQFF. This chain uses TRBV5-1 with TRBJ2-1, with 11 bases identical to TRBD2. This CDR3 is 14 amino acids long. Germline CDR1 reads SGHRS; CDR2 reads YFSETQ. V shed 4 bases and J 6 bases; nucleotides not matched to a gene: 3.

In its sample, this clone was seen once. This chain connects TRBV20-1 to TRBJ1-4; no clear D. Germline values: CDR1 DFQATT, CDR2 SNEGSKA (reference sequence). Trimming stripped 2 bases from V and 5 bases from J, with 3 bases between. This CDR3 is built from 11 residues. CDR3 DNA: TGCAGTGCTAGACCGAATGAAAAACTGTTTTTT. It is translated as CSARPNEKLFF.

This chain uses TRBV6-2 or TRBV6-3 with TRBJ1-5; no clear D gene. Between the trimmed V and J ends, which lost 1 base and 0 bases, there was a span of 4 bases. In germline, CDR1 is MNHEY, CDR2 SVGEGT. This CDR3 contains 14 residues. CDR3 loop: CASSYLNSNQPQHF. In nucleotides, the CDR3 is TGTGCCAGCAGTTACTTAAATAGCAATCAGCCCCAGCATTTT.

The J gene is TRBJ2-7, the V gene TRBV6-5, with 13 bases identical to TRBD2. Germline V gene sequence: CDR1 MNHEY, CDR2 SVGAGI. The CDR3 totals 15 residues. The junction had 9 bases not matched to a gene; V was cut back by 6 bases and J by 7 bases. The CDR3 reads CASRRGLAGALEQYF. CDR3 nucleotide sequence: TGTGCCAGCAGACGTGGACTAGCGGGGGCTTTGGAGCAGTACTTC.

This chain joins TRBV4-1 and TRBJ2-5; 10 bases are shared with TRBD2. The V gene end was trimmed by 0 bases and the J gene end by 5 bases; junction bases not matched to a gene: 6. CDR1 and CDR2 (germline): MGHRA, YSYEKL. The CDR3 length is 16 residues. The CDR3 nucleotides read TGCGCCAGCAGCCAAGACCCAGCGGGAGGGTCGGAGACCCAGTACTTC. It specifies CASSQDPAGGSETQYF.

The rearrangement links TRBV5-4 to TRBJ1-1; TRBD1 might be the D (6 bases). This CDR3 has 14 amino acids. V lost 1 base and J 1 base, leaving 8 bases between the germline ends. Germline lookup yields CDR1 SGHNT and CDR2 YYREEE (reference sequence). The CDR3 DNA follows: TGTGCCAGCAGCTTGTTAGGGGGGAACACTGAAGCTTTCTTT. It codes for CASSLLGGNTEAFF. Complete variable domain (other parts from reference TRBV5-4 and TRBJ1-1): ETGVTQSPTHLIKTRGQQVTLRCSSQSGHNTVSWYQQALGQGPQFIFQYYREEENGRGNFPPRFSGLQFPNYSSELNVNALELDDSALYLCASSLLGGNTEAFFGQGTRLTVV.

V is TRBV10-1 and J is TRBJ1-4; no clear D gene. Germline CDR1 reads WNHNN; CDR2 reads SYGVQD (reference sequence). V was pared by 4 bases and J by 7 bases, with 13 bases between. This CDR3 spans 14 amino acids. Here the CDR3 reads CASSGGSGGEKLFF. As DNA, the CDR3 is TGCGCCAGCAGTGGTGGGTCTGGCGGTGAAAAACTGTTTTTT.

The chain carries TRBV20-1 and TRBJ1-2; tentatively, D is TRBD1 (5 bases). Trimming took 3 bases from V and 12 from J, leaving 8 bases between them. The germline V gene has CDR1 DFQATT and CDR2 SNEGSKA (reference sequence). The CDR3 has 9 amino acids. The CDR3 sequence is CSARTANTF. In DNA, the CDR3 is TGCAGTGCTAGGACAGCAAACACCTTC.